The present entry profiles one T cell receptor (beta chain) with its context. What antigen it recognizes has not been identified. It has no much larger one-base neighbor in the sample; base qualities were not kept. TCRbeta CDR3 regions were amplified from genomic DNA by means of the immunoSEQ Assay, a bias-controlled multiplex PCR. As for the original processing: The number of nucleated cells in each sample was estimated by amplification of reference gene primers within the assay. Sequence reads were collapsed and filtered to measure the absolute abundance of every unique TCRbeta CDR3 rearrangement. For each sample, productive Simpson clonality was calculated as the square root of Simpson's diversity index over productive rearrangements. TCRdb holds this immuneACCESS table with in-frame rearrangements only. Some clones are missing; in checked studies, unresolved V genes explain under half, and the rest has no known cause. The V and J calls and clone size are taken from that table; D and trimming were inferred from the DNA. The sample data list about 200,000 clones, and 81% of these were observed just once. The ten top clones hold about 8% of the sample.

The data derive from a study of blood T cell repertoires in COVID-19 (dated by TCRdb to the early 2020s). About the full investigation: Samples covering the acute and convalescent phases of COVID-19 were provided by collaborators in the United States, Italy and Spain. A de-identified subject ID, COVID-19 status, age in years and sex were almost always included in the sample metadata. The material from the prospective study consisted of cDNA or gDNA derived from T cells, B-cell-depleted T cells, or PBMCs. Samples were obtained from the ongoing ImmuneRACE study (first 160 participants) and from over a thousand subjects provided by 6 global collaborators. Subjects who had been exposed to COVID-19, were actively infected with it, or had recovered from it provided the deeply sampled blood TCRbeta repertoires that made up the dataset. The repertoires were released in a freely available public database intended as a resource for research on the immune response to SARS-CoV-2. Where HLA class I and class II types were available, the types were taken from metadata supplied by the sample provider, not from assay-based typing. Beyond this particular receptor, the publication reports: The quantity of clinical and demographic metadata differed by source and by participant and was supplied without curation.

Each collaborating institution followed its own protocols to collect whole blood in K2EDTA tubes. For TCRbeta analysis, collaborators shipped samples in one of three forms: frozen whole blood, isolated PBMCs, or DNA extracted from either of those sample types. V trim: 7 bases; J trim: 6 bases; unmatched bases: 9. CDR1 MNHEY and CDR2 SVGAGI were looked up in the germline V gene. Spanning cysteine to phenylalanine, the CDR3 consists of 13 amino acids. The entry retains the CDR3 DNA only, 39 bases that are in frame from base 1. The rearranged segments are TRBV6-5 and TRBJ2-7, with 7 middle bases fitting TRBD2. The clonotype originates from a woman of 80 years or more with acute or convalescent COVID-19. Sequenced material: peripheral blood. The base sequence is TGTGCCAGCAAGGGGAGGGTAAGGGGCGAGCAGTACTTC. Its protein product is CASKGRVRGEQYF.